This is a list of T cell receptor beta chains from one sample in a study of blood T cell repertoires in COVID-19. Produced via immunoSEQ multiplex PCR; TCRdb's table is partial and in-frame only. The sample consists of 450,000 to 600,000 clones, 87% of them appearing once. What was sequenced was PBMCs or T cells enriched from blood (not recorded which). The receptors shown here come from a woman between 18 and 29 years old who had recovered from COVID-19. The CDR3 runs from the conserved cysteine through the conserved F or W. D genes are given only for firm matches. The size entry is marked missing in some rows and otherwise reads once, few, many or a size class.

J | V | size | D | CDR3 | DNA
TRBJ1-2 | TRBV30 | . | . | CAWSVSAQGGYGYTF | TGTGCCTGGAGTGTCTCCGCACAGGGCGGCTATGGCTACACCTTC
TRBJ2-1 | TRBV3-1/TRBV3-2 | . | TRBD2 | CASSQDPGGANEQFF | TGTGCCAGCAGCCAAGACCCCGGGGGGGCGAATGAGCAGTTCTTC
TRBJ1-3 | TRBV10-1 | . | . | CARHRAFGNTIYF | TGCGCCAGACACAGGGCTTTTGGAAACACCATATATTTT
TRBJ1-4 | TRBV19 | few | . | CASRSPSTTNEKLFF | TGTGCCAGTAGGAGCCCGTCAACAACTAATGAAAAACTGTTTTTT
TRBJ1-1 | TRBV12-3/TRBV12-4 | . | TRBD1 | CAIGQGTEAFF | TGTGCCATCGGACAGGGGACTGAAGCTTTCTTT
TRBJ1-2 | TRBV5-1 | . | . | CASSPLGRIEGYTF | TGCGCCAGCAGCCCCTTGGGGCGAATAGAGGGCTACACCTTC
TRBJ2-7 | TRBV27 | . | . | CASSLFAGSHEQYF | TGTGCCAGCAGTTTATTCGCAGGGTCCCACGAGCAGTACTTC
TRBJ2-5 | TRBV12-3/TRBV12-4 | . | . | CASSFGVGETQYF | TGTGCCAGCAGTTTCGGGGTAGGAGAGACCCAGTACTTC
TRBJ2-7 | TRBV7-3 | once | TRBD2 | CASSPRGLGPYEQYF | TGTGCCAGCAGCCCTCGGGGACTAGGACCCTACGAGCAGTACTTC
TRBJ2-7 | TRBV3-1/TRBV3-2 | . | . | CASSQSLSSYEQYF | TGTGCCAGCAGCCAGTCACTTAGCTCCTACGAGCAGTACTTC
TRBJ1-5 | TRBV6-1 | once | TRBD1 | CASSEGDRGYNQPQHF | TGTGCCAGCAGTGAGGGGGACAGGGGCTACAATCAGCCCCAGCATTTT
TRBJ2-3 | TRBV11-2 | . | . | CASSLGPRTGDTQYF | TGTGCCAGCAGCTTAGGCCCTAGAACGGGGGATACGCAGTATTTT
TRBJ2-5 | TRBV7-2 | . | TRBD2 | CASSFSGGAETQYF | TGTGCCAGCAGCTTCAGCGGGGGGGCGGAGACCCAGTACTTC
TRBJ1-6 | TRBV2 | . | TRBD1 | CASSRAGGGNSPLHF | TGTGCCAGCAGTAGAGCAGGGGGTGGGAATTCACCCCTCCACTTT
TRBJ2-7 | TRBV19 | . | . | CASSAGSIYEQYF | TGTGCCAGTTCTGCGGGGTCGATCTACGAGCAGTACTTC
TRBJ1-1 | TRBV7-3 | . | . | CASSPDWNTEAFF | TGTGCCAGCAGCCCCGACTGGAACACTGAAGCTTTCTTT
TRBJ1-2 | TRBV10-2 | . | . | CASSESRQGNYGYTF | TGCGCCAGCAGTGAGTCGAGGCAGGGAAACTATGGCTACACCTTC
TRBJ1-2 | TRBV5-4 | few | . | CASSVDRNYGYTF | TGTGCCAGCAGCGTGGACAGAAACTATGGCTACACCTTC
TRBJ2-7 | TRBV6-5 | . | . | CASSYYAGPYYEQYF | TGTGCCAGCAGTTACTACGCGGGCCCCTACTACGAGCAGTACTTC
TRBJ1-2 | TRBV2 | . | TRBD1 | CASSEFIGQDKDGYTF | TGTGCCAGCAGTGAATTTATAGGACAGGATAAAGATGGCTACACCTTC
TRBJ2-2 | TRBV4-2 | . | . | CASSLSWGDTGELFF | TGTGCCAGCAGCCTAAGTTGGGGGGACACCGGGGAGCTGTTTTTT
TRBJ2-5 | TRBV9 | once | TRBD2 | CASSAASGGGETQYF | TGTGCCAGCAGCGCCGCTAGCGGGGGGGGAGAGACCCAGTACTTC
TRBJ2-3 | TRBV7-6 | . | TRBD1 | CASSFGTDGMVGDTQYF | TGTGCCAGCAGCTTTGGGACAGATGGGATGGTGGGAGATACGCAGTATTTT
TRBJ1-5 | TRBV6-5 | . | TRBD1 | CASSRDSLSNQPQHF | TGTGCCAGCAGTCGGGACAGTCTGAGCAATCAGCCCCAGCATTTT
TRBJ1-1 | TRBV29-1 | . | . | CSVDRLLQGTEAFF | TGCAGCGTTGATCGCCTCCTCCAGGGCACTGAAGCTTTCTTT
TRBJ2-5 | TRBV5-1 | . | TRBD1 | CASADRRFQETQYF | TGCGCCAGCGCGGACAGGCGATTCCAAGAGACCCAGTACTTC
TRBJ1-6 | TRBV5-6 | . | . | CASSLRSSLSSYNSPLHF | TGTGCCAGCAGCTTGCGATCTTCTCTTAGCTCCTATAATTCACCCCTCCACTTT
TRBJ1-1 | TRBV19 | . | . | CASSIQARVTEAFF | TGTGCCAGCTCTATTCAGGCCAGGGTTACTGAAGCTTTCTTT
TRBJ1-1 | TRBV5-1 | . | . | CASRGGVMNTEAFF | TGCGCCAGCAGAGGAGGGGTGATGAACACTGAAGCTTTCTTT
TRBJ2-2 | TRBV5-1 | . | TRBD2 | CASSLTSGGENTGELFF | TGCGCCAGCAGCTTGACTAGCGGGGGGGAGAACACCGGGGAGCTGTTTTTT
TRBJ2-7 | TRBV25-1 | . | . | CASKGAGNSYEQYF | TGTGCCAGCAAGGGCGCGGGGAACTCCTACGAGCAGTACTTC
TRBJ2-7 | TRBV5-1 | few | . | CASRRDKSYEQYF | TGCGCCAGCAGGAGGGACAAGTCCTACGAGCAGTACTTC
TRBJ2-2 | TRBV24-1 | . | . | CATSDYSSGSGELFF | TGTGCCACCAGTGACTATAGTTCTGGTTCCGGGGAGCTGTTTTTT
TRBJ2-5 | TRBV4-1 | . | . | CASRPTLRGETQYF | TGCGCCAGCCGTCCCACTCTACGGGGGGAGACCCAGTACTTC
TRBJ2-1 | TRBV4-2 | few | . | CASKSGRIYNEQFF | TGTGCCAGCAAGAGCGGTCGAATCTACAATGAGCAGTTCTTC
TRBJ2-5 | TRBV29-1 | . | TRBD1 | CSAGQLIGETQYF | TGCAGCGCGGGACAGTTAATAGGAGAGACCCAGTACTTC
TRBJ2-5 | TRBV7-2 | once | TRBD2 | CASSIWRGGGETQYF | TGTGCCAGCAGCATTTGGCGGGGGGGAGGAGAGACCCAGTACTTC
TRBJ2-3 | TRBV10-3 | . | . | CAISTGTFMQYF | TGTGCCATCAGTACCGGGACTTTTATGCAGTATTTT
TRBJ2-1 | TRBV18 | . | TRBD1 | CASSPGQGGTYNEQFF | TGTGCCAGCTCACCCGGACAGGGGGGCACCTACAATGAGCAGTTCTTC
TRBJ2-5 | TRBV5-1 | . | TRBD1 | CASSTRQGAGETQYF | TGCGCCAGCAGCACGAGACAGGGGGCGGGAGAGACCCAGTACTTC
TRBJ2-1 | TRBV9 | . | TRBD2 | CASSEGTSGVYNEQFF | TGTGCCAGCAGCGAAGGGACTAGCGGGGTATACAATGAGCAGTTCTTC
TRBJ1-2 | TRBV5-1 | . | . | CASSFDSTNYGYTF | TGCGCCAGCAGCTTCGACAGTACCAACTATGGCTACACCTTC
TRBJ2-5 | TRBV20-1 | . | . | CSASRGGAVETQYF | TGCAGTGCTAGTAGGGGGGGCGCAGTCGAGACCCAGTACTTC
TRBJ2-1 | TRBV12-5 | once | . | CASAPSSGGGPYNEQFF | TGTGCTAGTGCCCCTTCGTCAGGAGGGGGCCCCTACAATGAGCAGTTCTTC
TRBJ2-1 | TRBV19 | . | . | CASSIDRQARGNEQFF | TGTGCCAGTAGTATAGATCGTCAGGCAAGGGGCAATGAGCAGTTCTTC
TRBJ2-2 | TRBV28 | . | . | CASLTSPGTGELFF | TGTGCCAGCTTGACCTCCCCGGGGACCGGGGAGCTGTTTTTT
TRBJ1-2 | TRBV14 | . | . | CASSPQANYGYTF | TGTGCCAGCAGCCCTCAGGCCAACTATGGCTACACCTTC
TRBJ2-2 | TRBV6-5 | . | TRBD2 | CASRSGLTGELFF | TGTGCCAGCAGGTCGGGACTAACCGGGGAGCTGTTTTTT
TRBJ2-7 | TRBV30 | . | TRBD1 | CAWSPGTDYEQYF | TGTGCCTGGAGCCCCGGGACAGACTACGAGCAGTACTTC
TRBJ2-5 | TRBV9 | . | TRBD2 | CASSSSSGREETQYF | TGTGCCAGCAGCTCGTCTAGCGGGCGCGAAGAGACCCAGTACTTC
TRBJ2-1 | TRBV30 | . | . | CAWSVRGNEQFF | TGTGCCTGGAGTGTAAGGGGGAATGAGCAGTTCTTC
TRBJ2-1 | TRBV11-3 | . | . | CASSTSQNNEQFF | TGTGCCAGCAGCACCTCACAGAACAATGAGCAGTTCTTC
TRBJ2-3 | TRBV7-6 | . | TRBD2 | CASSPRLAGGLDTQYF | TGTGCCAGCAGCCCGCGACTAGCGGGGGGACTGGATACGCAGTATTTT
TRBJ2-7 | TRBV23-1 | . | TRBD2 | CASSQSMAVVAGFYEQYF | TGCGCCAGCAGTCAATCGATGGCGGTGGTAGCGGGGTTCTACGAGCAGTACTTC
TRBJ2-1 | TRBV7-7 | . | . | CASSLGTYNEQFF | TGTGCCAGCAGCTTGGGGACTTACAATGAGCAGTTCTTC
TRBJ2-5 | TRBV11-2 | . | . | CASSPLRGAPVEETQYF | TGTGCCAGCAGCCCCCTGCGGGGCGCTCCGGTGGAAGAGACCCAGTACTTC
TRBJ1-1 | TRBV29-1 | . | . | CSVGHSERNTEAFF | TGCAGCGTTGGTCATTCAGAGCGGAACACTGAAGCTTTCTTT